These T cell receptor beta chains were read from a single sample in a study of control samples from healthy donors and cancer patients. TCRdb's table, derived via immunoSEQ multiplex PCR, lists solely in-frame clones and lacks some. The table shows roughly 150,000 clones, with 92% occurring only once. What was sequenced was blood. All receptors come from a woman in her twenties or thirties in good health. The CDR3 runs from the conserved cysteine through the conserved F or W. Each record gives: V gene, J gene, CDR3 protein.

TRBV28	TRBJ1-1	CASRPALGQGILSTEAFF
TRBV6-5	TRBJ2-5	CVVGVETQYF
TRBV6-5	TRBJ2-1	CASSYSRVWNEQFF
TRBV6-1	TRBJ2-2	CASSEAPGGPGELFF
TRBV6-5	TRBJ1-5	CASSYSRWGNQPQHF
TRBV27	TRBJ1-6	CASSLYRASSPLHF
TRBV19	TRBJ2-1	CASSSFGLASGEQFF
TRBV7-8	TRBJ1-4	CASSQTGKTNEKLFF
TRBV5-6	TRBJ2-5	CASSLGQAKTQYF
TRBV5-1	TRBJ2-7	CASSRGHTDYEQYF
TRBV7-2	TRBJ1-3	CASSLGPISGNTIYF
TRBV27	TRBJ2-7	CASSLIGTSPSYEQYF
TRBV3-1/TRBV3-2	TRBJ1-5	CASSQDLVAGNQPQHF
TRBV24-1	TRBJ2-1	CATKASGSVYNEQFF
TRBV27	TRBJ1-6	CASKIEQTAYSPLHF
TRBV10-2	TRBJ1-5	CASSEGGQNQPQHF
TRBV5-1	TRBJ2-3	CASSLEWAYTDTQYF
TRBV5-1	TRBJ1-3	CASSLLGAPSSGNTIYF
TRBV5-1	TRBJ2-1	CASRERTNSYNEQFF
TRBV29-1	TRBJ2-5	CSVSTSGRGETQYF
TRBV6-4	TRBJ2-3	CASSGRPTDTQYF
TRBV3-1/TRBV3-2	TRBJ2-7	CASSQGRSYEQYF
TRBV6-5	TRBJ1-2	CASRRGGTGDYGYTF
TRBV27	TRBJ2-7	CASSYTYEQYF
TRBV18	TRBJ2-2	CASSEYRASTGELFF
TRBV2	TRBJ2-7	CASSGLTVYEQYF
TRBV2	TRBJ2-7	CASSDHHRALQSYEQYF
TRBV7-3	TRBJ1-1	CASTSYDNTEAFF
TRBV5-1	TRBJ1-2	CASSPQAGVTDGYTF
TRBV5-4	TRBJ2-5	CASSLRGVEETQYF